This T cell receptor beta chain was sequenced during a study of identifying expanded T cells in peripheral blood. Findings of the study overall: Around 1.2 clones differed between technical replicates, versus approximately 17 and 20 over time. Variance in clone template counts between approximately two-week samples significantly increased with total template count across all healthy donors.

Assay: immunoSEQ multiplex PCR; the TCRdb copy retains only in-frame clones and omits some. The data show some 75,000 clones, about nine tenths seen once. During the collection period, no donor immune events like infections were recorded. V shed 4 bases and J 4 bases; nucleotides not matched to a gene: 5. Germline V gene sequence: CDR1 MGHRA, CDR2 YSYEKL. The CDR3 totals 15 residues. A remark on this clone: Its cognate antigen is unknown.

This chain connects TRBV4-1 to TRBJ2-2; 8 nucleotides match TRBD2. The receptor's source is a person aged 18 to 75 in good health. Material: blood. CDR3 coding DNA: TGCGCCAGCAGCCTAAACGGGGGGGTCACCGGGGAGCTGTTTTTT. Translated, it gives CASSLNGGVTGELFF.